The 5 T cell receptor beta chains below were found in one sample sequenced in a study of T-cell memory formation after mild COVID-19. One entry per CDR3 protein, called by TCRdb with MiXCR from the 5' RACE reads. This repertoire shows approximately 340,000 distinct CDR3 sequences, around 15% found once; its top ten account for about a fifth. The sequencing sample was made of PBMCs or a T cell subset sorted from them (not recorded which). These TCRs come from a man younger than 30 who had mild COVID-19 (a few samples of this study predate the infection). Cell type and time point are not known.

CDR3 amino acids: CASSPDRSEAFF. The DNA for the CDR3 is TGTGCCAGCTCACCGGACCGTTCTGAAGCTTTCTTT. The chain has TRBV18 and TRBJ1-1, with D unresolved. V lost 3 bases to trimming and J lost 6 bases, with 8 bases between them. Germline CDR1 is KGHSH and CDR2 is LQKENI. The CDR3 extends over 12 amino acids.

This clonotype occurred a few times. The V call is TRBV25-1, the J call TRBJ1-5, with 9 bases identical to TRBD1. V shed 4 bases, J shed 9 bases, and the junction held 4 bases outside the gene matches. The CDR3 sequence is 13 residues long. Germline V lookup: CDR1 MGHDK, CDR2 SYGVNS. The CDR3 region is CASSGTGDGPQHF. The CDR3 DNA follows: TGTGCCAGCAGTGGGACAGGGGATGGGCCCCAGCATTTT.

The J gene is TRBJ2-3, the V gene TRBV7-3, with D hard to call. The CDR3 has 15 amino acids. Trimming shortened V by 0 bases and J by 6 bases, and 13 bases separated the two germline ends. From germline, CDR1 is SGHTA and CDR2 FQGTGA. The CDR3 region is CASSLTASRSDTQYF. The DNA of the CDR3 is TGTGCCAGCAGCTTAACGGCGAGCAGGTCGGATACGCAGTATTTT.

The V gene is TRBV5-1, the J gene TRBJ1-1, with D perhaps matching TRBD1 (5 bases). Germline CDR1 reads SGHRS; CDR2 reads YFSETQ. CDR3 length: 13 residues. Trimming pared 2 bases from V and 6 bases from J, leaving 11 bases between. CDR3 bases: TGCGCCAGCAGCTTCGGGGGGAGAGCTGAAGCTTTCTTT. Its protein is CASSFGGRAEAFF.

The rearrangement joins TRBV6-5 to TRBJ1-2; TRBD1 aligns across 9 bases. The trim removed 2 bases at V and 6 bases at J, leaving 4 bases unmatched. Germline V gene lookup returns CDR1 MNHEY and CDR2 SVGAGI. The CDR3 is made up of 14 amino acids. CDR3 sequence (DNA): TGTGCCAGCAGTTACCGGACAGGGGCCCATGGCTACACCTTC. It is translated as CASSYRTGAHGYTF.